This TCR beta chain was documented in a study of tissue T cells after allogeneic stem cell transplantation (dated by TCRdb to the early 2020s). Context from the whole study: The study profiled TCR beta repertoires in many tissues obtained from research autopsies of patients with and without GVHD, and also in mouse models of GVHD. The human arm was conducted as a prospective observational study, and neither blinding nor randomization was performed.

The sample holds a few counts of this clone. Its cognate antigen has yet to be identified. Here, both gene names and germline sequences come from the mouse. The read ends 1 residue before the CDR3 terminus; that terminus is restored from the germline J gene. Libraries were constructed by the immunoSEQ multiplex PCR assay. TCRbeta CDR3 sequencing was performed at survey depth by Adaptive Biotechnologies, and CDR3 sequences, V/J genes, productive frequency and template counts were reported. Amplification of TCR beta CDR3 regions started from genomic DNA instead of RNA. Turning to the authors' computational methods: Pairwise repertoire overlap between tissues was quantified with Jensen-Shannon divergence, where 1 means complete divergence and 0 identical. Tissues were clustered by single-linkage agglomerative hierarchical clustering of pairwise JSD values, and the clustering results were displayed as dendrograms. GLIPH2 was run on all patient samples with simulation_depth 1000, kmer_min_depth 3, cdr3_length_cutoff 8, keeping groups with more than two unique CDR3s. A standardized tissue-overlap score was calculated by extrapolating Jaccard GLIPH-group overlap across patients to a standard repertoire size of 1000 clones. Associations of diversity with clinical or experimental variables used linear mixed-effect models with tissue fixed effects and individual random effects. Not all clones reach the TCRdb copy of this immuneACCESS table, which keeps in-frame sequences only. Checked studies attribute under half of the gap to unresolved V genes and leave the rest unexplained. V, J and clone size derive from that table, while D and trimming were established from the DNA sequence. The sample contains 9,000 to 13,000 clones, roughly two fifths of them found a single time. The top ten hold 1.5% to 2% of the sample.

Based on the germline V gene (reference sequence), the CDR1 and CDR2 sequences are FNHDT and SITEND. Inclusive of the bounding cysteine and phenylalanine, the CDR3 is 14 residues long. Only the CDR3 bases that were read are kept: 39 of them, in frame from base 1. V was cut back by 2 bases and J by 3 bases, leaving a gap of 10 bases between them. This sample's time point label indicates: mouse harvest day 7 after allogeneic transplant. Each mouse graft consisted of 10^7 T-cell-depleted bone marrow cells plus 10^6 splenic CD5+ T cells and was given by tail vein injection. A major MHC-mismatch B6 (H2b) into BALB/c (H2d) model was used to model mouse GVHD, and tissues were profiled at day 7 or 14. On day 7 or 14 post-transplant, mouse tissues and retro-orbital blood were harvested with separate sterile tools for each animal, and livers were flushed before harvest. Before genomic DNA isolation with the DNeasy Blood & Tissue Kit, mouse tissues were minced with razor blades in buffered saline.

Overall results and qualifications from the work: Which tissue TCRs were alloreactive or antigen-specific was not determined in the study, and some clones might have been persisting host cells. Sampling depth was acknowledged as a limitation, and the patient cohort was both small and clinically heterogeneous. Within patients, how anatomically similar the tissues were was a key factor in shaping TCR repertoire composition, regardless of disease or transplant status. Few T cell clones were found to be shared across patients, but shared repertoire signatures across patients were revealed in a tissue-specific fashion by motif-based clustering. In both patients and mice, T cells from blood and spleen picked up only a limited part of the TCR repertoire that was detected in tissues.

The rearranged segments are TRBV19 and TRBJ2-4; the D gene is tentatively TRBD1 or TRBD2, each matching 5 bases. Sequenced input: skin. The clonotype was recovered from a female BALB/c mouse given C57BL/6 T cells with graft-versus-host disease after an allogeneic hematopoietic cell transplant. This receptor has the CDR3 CASSMKGRQNTLYF. The sequenced part of the CDR3 DNA is TGTGCCAGCAGTATGAAGGGGCGGCAAAACACCTTGTAC.